A selection of T cell receptor beta chains follows, all from one sample in a study of circulating tumor DNA in untreated peripheral T-cell lymphoma. Sequencing used immunoSEQ multiplex PCR; TCRdb keeps in-frame clones, though not all of them. The sample carries around 6,100 clones, 62% recorded once. Sequencing was performed on tumor tissue. The receptors come from a human donor with peripheral T-cell lymphoma. Both conserved end residues are part of each CDR3. The D gene is left open where the match is weak. Only part of the rows carry a size: once, few, many, or a class if the clone is expanded.

V gene	J gene	D gene	clone size	CDR3 DNA	CDR3 protein
TRBV23-1	TRBJ1-1	.	.	TGCGCCAGCAGCCAAGTTAAGGAAGGCACTGAAGCTTTCTTT	CASSQVKEGTEAFF
TRBV7-6	TRBJ1-4	.	.	TGTGCCAGCAGCTCCGGGTTCACTTGGTTGGAAAAACTGTTTTTT	CASSSGFTWLEKLFF
TRBV29-1	TRBJ2-3	.	.	TGCAGTGGGGATACTAGCACAGATACGCAGTATTTT	CSGDTSTDTQYF
TRBV19	TRBJ2-5	.	.	TGTGCCAGTAGTTCTTCTGGCCCTCGGGAGACCCAGTACTTC	CASSSSGPRETQYF
TRBV11-3	TRBJ1-4	.	few	TGTGCCAGCAGCAACGGGGTGGCGGGCAATGAAAAACTGTTTTTT	CASSNGVAGNEKLFF
TRBV7-5	TRBJ2-3	.	.	TGTGCCAGCAGCTTCCAGGACAGGCGAGATACGCAGTATTTT	CASSFQDRRDTQYF
TRBV7-5	TRBJ2-1	.	.	TGTGCCAGCAGCGAATGCCAGACTAGCGGGAGTCTTGATGAGCAGTTCTTC	CASSECQTSGSLDEQFF
TRBV23-1	TRBJ1-5	.	.	TGCGCCAGCAGCCAAGATTCGGTTCAGCCCCAGCATTTT	CASSQDSVQPQHF
TRBV15	TRBJ2-7	.	.	TGTGCCACCAGCAGAGGGGGGATTAGCTCCTACGAGCAGTACTTC	CATSRGGISSYEQYF
TRBV19	TRBJ2-7	TRBD1	.	TGTGCCAGTACCCAAAGGGGGTCAGGGGGCGTCAACGAGCAGTACTTC	CASTQRGSGGVNEQYF
TRBV16	TRBJ1-2	TRBD1	.	TGTGCCAGCAGACGTTCCGGGACAGGGGCTGGCTACACCTTC	CASRRSGTGAGYTF
TRBV19	TRBJ1-1	TRBD1	.	TGTGCCAGTCGCCTGCAGGGGGTTTCGTCTGAAGCTTTCTTT	CASRLQGVSSEAFF
TRBV5-1	TRBJ1-4	TRBD1	.	TGCGCCAGCAGCCAGACGACAGGGGAGAATGAAAAACTGTTTTTT	CASSQTTGENEKLFF
TRBV19	TRBJ1-5	TRBD1	.	TGTGCCAGTAGTAGCCCGGGACAGCACGTACCACACAATCAGCCCCAGCATTTT	CASSSPGQHVPHNQPQHF
TRBV18	TRBJ1-1	.	medium-sized	TGTGCCAGCTCACCTGGAAAGATGAACACTGAAGCTTTCTTT	CASSPGKMNTEAFF
TRBV10-2	TRBJ1-4	.	.	TGCGCCAGCCAGTCACAGGGAGGCGAAAAACTGTTTTTT	CASQSQGGEKLFF
TRBV15	TRBJ2-3	TRBD2	few	TGTGCCACCAGCAGAGAGAAGACTAGCGGGGGTTCAGATACGCAGTATTTT	CATSREKTSGGSDTQYF
TRBV28	TRBJ1-6	TRBD1	.	TGTGCCAGCAGTGCCCGGGACAGGGGAAGGGGGTCACCCCTCCACTTT	CASSARDRGRGSPLHF
TRBV6-8	TRBJ2-1	TRBD2	.	TGTGCCAGCAGTACTCTAGCGGGGACCTACAATGAGCAGTTCTTC	CASSTLAGTYNEQFF
TRBV10-2	TRBJ2-7	TRBD1	.	TGCGCCAGCAGCCGGGACAGGGGGTGGGACGAGCAGTACTTC	CASSRDRGWDEQYF
TRBV6-8	TRBJ1-4	.	.	TGTGCCAGCAGTTACTCAGCGTGGGAAAAACTGTTTTTT	CASSYSAWEKLFF
TRBV5-1	TRBJ1-1	.	.	TGCGCCAGCAGCTTCTCGTCTCTTTCGCAGGCCAACACTGAAGCTTTCTTT	CASSFSSLSQANTEAFF
TRBV27	TRBJ1-5	.	.	TGTGCCAGCAGTAAAACAGGGCTCGGTAATCAGCCCCAGCATTTT	CASSKTGLGNQPQHF
TRBV10-2	TRBJ2-3	.	few	TGCGCTAGCAGTGATGAACCGCGCGATGCAGCAGATACGCAGTATTTT	CASSDEPRDAADTQYF
TRBV19	TRBJ1-2	.	.	TGTGCCAGTAGTTTGGGGGACTCTGACTATGGCTACACCTTC	CASSLGDSDYGYTF
TRBV7-6	TRBJ2-1	TRBD1	.	TGTGCCAGCAGCCGAATGGGACAGCACAATGAGCAGTTCTTC	CASSRMGQHNEQFF
TRBV11-3	TRBJ2-7	.	once	TGTGCCAGCGCGCGTGAGAAGCGGAGCTACGAGCAGTACTTC	CASAREKRSYEQYF
TRBV10-3	TRBJ2-5	TRBD2	.	TGTGCCATCAGTGAGGACGGGACTAGCGGGAACCACCGAGAGACCCAGTACTTC	CAISEDGTSGNHRETQYF
TRBV18	TRBJ2-1	TRBD2	.	TGTGCCAGCTCACCAGGACTAGCGGGAGGGCCGGGTTACAATGAACAGTTCTTC	CASSPGLAGGPGYNEQFF
TRBV19	TRBJ1-4	TRBD1	.	TGTGCCAGTAGTAGAGGGACAGGGTTCAATGAAAAACTGTTTTTT	CASSRGTGFNEKLFF
TRBV11-3	TRBJ1-4	TRBD1	.	TGTGCCAGCAGCACTAGACAGGGTGGAGAAAAACTGTTTTTT	CASSTRQGGEKLFF
TRBV18	TRBJ1-4	.	few	TGTGCCAGCTCACCCGAAAGGGAAAAACTGTTTTTT	CASSPEREKLFF
TRBV28	TRBJ2-3	.	few	TGTGCCAGCAGTGGCCTCACAGATACGCAGTATTTT	CASSGLTDTQYF
TRBV6-8	TRBJ2-1	.	.	TGTGCCAGCAGTTACACAGCTTCCTACAATGAGCAGTTCTTC	CASSYTASYNEQFF
TRBV6-4	TRBJ2-1	TRBD2	.	TGTGCCAGCAGTTACTCGAGCGGCGGGAGGGGACTAATTAATGAGCAGTTCTTC	CASSYSSGGRGLINEQFF
TRBV28	TRBJ1-1	.	.	TGTGCCAGCAGTTGGGGGGACCCCGGGCGAGCGGGTTTCTTT	CASSWGDPGRAGFF
TRBV28	TRBJ1-1	.	.	TGTGCCAGCAGTTTAATGGGGGTTTTGGAAAGTACTGAAGCTTTCTTT	CASSLMGVLESTEAFF
TRBV7-5	TRBJ2-1	.	.	TGTGCCAGCAGCTTGTACGCGAGGCTAGCCCTCTACAATGAGCAGTTCTTC	CASSLYARLALYNEQFF
TRBV29-1	TRBJ2-1	TRBD1	.	TGCAGCGTTGTTGGGCAGGGGGCGCGAAATGAGCAGTTCTTC	CSVVGQGARNEQFF
TRBV6-8	TRBJ1-5	TRBD1	.	TGTGCCAGCAAGGGGGAGGGGGCGAGAAGCAATCAGCCCCAGCATTTT	CASKGEGARSNQPQHF
TRBV18	TRBJ1-1	TRBD1	.	TGTGCCAGCTCAGGAGGACAGGGGCTGGCTGAAGCTTTCTTT	CASSGGQGLAEAFF
TRBV9	TRBJ2-1	.	few	TGTGCCAGCAGCATAGGGGGGAGCTCCTACAATGAGCAGTTCTTC	CASSIGGSSYNEQFF
TRBV18	TRBJ2-7	TRBD1	few	TGTGCCAGCTCACCCGGGGGACAGGGGACCTACGAGCAGTACTTC	CASSPGGQGTYEQYF
TRBV29-1	TRBJ1-2	.	.	TGCAGCGTTCACAGGGATAATGTTCGGTATGGCTACACCTTC	CSVHRDNVRYGYTF
TRBV2	TRBJ1-5	.	.	TGTGCCAGCAGTCAAGGGATCAGCAATCAGCCCCAGCATTTT	CASSQGISNQPQHF
TRBV14	TRBJ1-2	.	once	TGTGCCAGCAGCCAAAGTTCCGGGACTCTAGTCTATGGCTACACCTTC	CASSQSSGTLVYGYTF
TRBV19	TRBJ2-7	TRBD1	few	TGTGCCACCCTGGGTCCGGGGAGACAGGGGGCGGGTTACGAGCAGTACTTC	CATLGPGRQGAGYEQYF